This TCR beta chain derives from a study of human T cells and chemical hapten exposure (dated by TCRdb to the early 2020s). In the study overall: Libraries were combined into a pool for sequencing, and differences in TCR yield between samples came mainly from small differences in library volumes within the pool. Peripheral blood TCR repertoire changes were tracked in vivo in alopecia patients during primary and secondary sensitization to the hapten diphenylcyclopropenone (DPC).

General findings and caveats noted by the study authors: After repeated subsampling, changes were observed in the strength of the expansion versus patch-test correlation and in the threshold at which the correlation became significant. DPC sensitization did not change the number of TCRs with a frequency above 1 in 1000, and there was no evidence of changes in global repertoire structure.

Total RNA was extracted from unfractionated whole blood that had been collected in Tempus Blood RNA tubes. As TCR sequencing controls, several healthy volunteers were used, with blood taken at day 0, 2 weeks and 6 weeks. As to this clonotype: The antigen it binds to is not known. The CDR3 carries no conserved terminal phenylalanine or tryptophan, so it likely arises from a read error.

V gives up 5 bases and J gives up 7 bases, and the segment between their germline ends measures 12 bases. The CDR3 length equals 13 residues, ends included. The retained sequence is limited to the CDR3, 39 bases, with the frame set at the first base. CDR1 and CDR2, looked up from the germline V gene, are WSHSY and SAAADI. During library preparation, unique molecular identifiers were attached to individual cDNA molecules so that TCRs could be counted in a quantitative, reproducible way. Each blood RNA sample was used to sequence both TCR alpha and TCR beta chains. The published analysis was carried out like this. A median of roughly 100,000 TCRs per sample was observed, with a range of about 20,000 to 750,000. The Decombinator software suite was used to annotate V, J and CDR3 in the TCR reads. For PS versus PT1 abundance plots, all samples were subsampled to the same number of TCRs (28,000). Expanded TCRs were defined as absent before sensitization and observed at least eight times at the 2-week time point. TCRdb reprocessed the public reads (quality trimming at Q25 with fastp, clone calling with MiXCR) and kept in-frame beta chains. Records with the same CDR3 protein are collapsed into one entry carrying the most frequent genes and DNA. TCRdb assigned the V and J calls; the authors' analysis was not used. Present in this sample are about 120,000 distinct CDR3 sequences, over 7.5% of which were seen just once. Of the sample, 1.2% to 1.5% is held by the ten largest clones.

This TCR was sampled from a human donor in good health. Some clones in this sample may be carry-over from other donors' samples. Donor details come from another sample of the same person, matched by shared clones. The chain was built from TRBV10-2 and TRBJ2-1; possibly the D gene is TRBD2, per 5 matching bases. Sequencing input: whole blood. The encoded CDR3 is CASSLALYNEQFS. The bases are TGCGCCAGCAGTCTAGCCCTATATAATGAGCAGTTCTCC.